The 14 T cell receptor beta chains listed next were all sequenced from one sample in a study of control samples from healthy donors and cancer patients. TCRdb's table, derived via immunoSEQ multiplex PCR, lists solely in-frame clones and lacks some. The sample includes 90,000 to 150,000 clones, approximately 88% seen only once; the top ten take less than 3.5%. Material: blood. The receptors come from a middle-aged man in good health.

The chain carries TRBV14 and TRBJ2-1; D call uncertain. Germline V gives CDR1 SGHDN, CDR2 FVKESK. Deletions cut 2 bases from V and 9 bases from J, with 11 bases between. The CDR3 length is 13 residues. The CDR3 sequence is CASSQLQVREQFF. The CDR3 DNA is TGTGCCAGCAGCCAATTGCAGGTTCGTGAGCAGTTCTTC.

This clone was seen a single time. The chain carries TRBV2 and TRBJ2-5; maybe TRBD2 (6 bases). The CDR3 is 12 residues long. Trimming left V 4 bases short and J 5 bases short, with 8 bases between. Germline V gives CDR1 SNHLY, CDR2 FYNNEI. The CDR3 nucleotides are TGTGCCAGCAGTGTTGCGGGGGAGACCCAGTACTTC. Amino acids: CASSVAGETQYF.

This chain connects TRBV3-1 (or the pseudogene TRBV3-2) to TRBJ2-2; 9 bases align to TRBD2. V shed 3 bases, J shed 5 bases, and the junction held 4 bases outside the gene matches. Germline loops: CDR1 LGHDT, CDR2 YNNKEL (reference sequence). The CDR3 is made up of 15 amino acids. CDR3 bases: TGTGCCAGCAGCCATGAGCGGGGGGAAACCGGGGAGCTGTTTTTT. This translates into CASSHERGETGELFF.

V usage is TRBV18 and J usage is TRBJ1-2; D remains ambiguous. Germline V CDR1 and CDR2: KGHSH, LQKENI. The V end was cut by 2 bases, the J end by 7 bases, with 17 bases between. The CDR3 runs 15 residues. In DNA, the CDR3 is TGTGCCAGCTCACCAAGCGAGGCCGCCTTAGGTGGCTACACCTTC. It codes for CASSPSEAALGGYTF.

This rearrangement joins TRBV19 to TRBJ1-1; D might be TRBD1 (5 bases). Trimming left V 10 bases short and J 6 bases short, with 21 bases between. CDR3 length: 14 residues. Germline CDR1 reads LNHDA; CDR2 reads SQIVND (reference sequence). The DNA of the CDR3 is TGTGCCACTTTTGGCTGGCAGGGCGGACCTGAAGCTTTCTTT. This translates into CATFGWQGGPEAFF.

The chain couples TRBV5-1 to TRBJ2-1; D unresolved. Germline loops: CDR1 SGHRS, CDR2 YFSETQ. This CDR3 is built from 11 residues. The V end was cut by 4 bases, the J end by 8 bases, with 7 bases between. The CDR3: CASSEHDEQFF. The DNA for the CDR3 is TGCGCCAGCAGCGAACATGATGAGCAGTTCTTC.

The V gene is TRBV7-2, the J gene TRBJ2-7; the D gene is possibly TRBD2 (6 bases). Trimming stripped 6 bases from V and 6 bases from J, with 6 bases between. Germline CDR1 and CDR2: SGHTA and FQGNSA. The CDR3 runs 10 residues. CDR3 protein: CASSSGEQYF. The CDR3 bases are TGTGCCAGCAGTAGCGGCGAGCAGTACTTC.

The chain employs TRBV24-1 and TRBJ2-6; tentative D call: TRBD1 (7 bases). From germline, CDR1 is KGHDR and CDR2 SFDVKD. V was pared by 3 bases and J by 2 bases, with 16 bases between. The CDR3 runs to 18 residues. CDR3 nucleotides: TGTGCCACCAGTGATACGCAGGAGGGGGCAGCTGGGGCCAACGTCCTGACTTTC. Translating it yields CATSDTQEGAAGANVLTF.

This chain uses TRBV5-8 with TRBJ1-5; the match to TRBD1 covers 8 bases. With V trimmed by 4 bases and J by 2 bases, 14 bases remained unmatched. The CDR3 loop spans 18 amino acids. The germline V gene encodes CDR1 SGHTS and CDR2 YDEGEE. The CDR3 DNA follows: TGTGCCAGCAGCCCCGGGACAGGAGGTGGAAAGCGCAATCAGCCCCAGCATTTT. This sequence encodes CASSPGTGGGKRNQPQHF.

This clone has ten or more counts. V usage is TRBV27 and J usage is TRBJ1-5; a possible D gene is TRBD1 (6 bases). This CDR3 has 13 residues. Germline lookup yields CDR1 MNHEY and CDR2 SMNVEV (reference sequence). The ends were cut back, 9 bases at V and 2 bases at J, with 11 bases in the middle. CDR3 DNA sequence: TGTGCCAGTCAACGGACAGGCAATCAGCCCCAGCATTTT. It is translated as CASQRTGNQPQHF.

This chain connects TRBV27 to TRBJ1-1; D gene uncertain. Germline assignment: CDR1 MNHEY and CDR2 SMNVEV (reference sequence). This CDR3 is built from 11 residues. The germline V and J ends were trimmed by 7 bases and 5 bases, with 8 bases remaining between them. The CDR3 spells CASTSRTEAFF. The CDR3, as DNA: TGTGCCAGCACCTCCCGGACTGAAGCTTTCTTT.

The chain uses TRBV7-6 and TRBJ1-1; TRBD1 matches at 7 bases. This CDR3 comprises 16 residues. From germline, CDR1 is SGHVS and CDR2 FNYEAQ. V shed 3 bases and J 2 bases; nucleotides not matched to a gene: 9. CDR3 residues: CASSFRQGAPNTEAFF. CDR3 DNA sequence: TGTGCCAGCAGCTTTCGACAGGGTGCTCCAAACACTGAAGCTTTCTTT.

Here the CDR3 reads CASSPTGTGELFF. The CDR3 DNA reads TGCGCCAGCAGCCCGACAGGGACCGGGGAGCTGTTTTTT. The chain joins TRBV10-2 to TRBJ2-2; TRBD1 aligns across 7 bases. The germline gives CDR1 WSHSY, CDR2 SAAADI. This CDR3 comprises 13 residues. The V segment lost 6 bases and the J segment 5 bases; nucleotides outside the gene matches: 3.

The sample holds one count of this clone. The chain recombines TRBV7-9 with TRBJ1-4, with D possibly matching TRBD1 (6 bases). Germline CDR1 reads SEHNR; CDR2 reads FQNEAQ (reference sequence). This CDR3 is 16 amino acids long. Trimming cost V 4 bases and J 1 base, with 13 bases left between them. CDR3 coding DNA: TGTGCCAGCAGCTCCCAAAGGGGGATAACTAATGAAAAACTGTTTTTT. This translates into CASSSQRGITNEKLFF.